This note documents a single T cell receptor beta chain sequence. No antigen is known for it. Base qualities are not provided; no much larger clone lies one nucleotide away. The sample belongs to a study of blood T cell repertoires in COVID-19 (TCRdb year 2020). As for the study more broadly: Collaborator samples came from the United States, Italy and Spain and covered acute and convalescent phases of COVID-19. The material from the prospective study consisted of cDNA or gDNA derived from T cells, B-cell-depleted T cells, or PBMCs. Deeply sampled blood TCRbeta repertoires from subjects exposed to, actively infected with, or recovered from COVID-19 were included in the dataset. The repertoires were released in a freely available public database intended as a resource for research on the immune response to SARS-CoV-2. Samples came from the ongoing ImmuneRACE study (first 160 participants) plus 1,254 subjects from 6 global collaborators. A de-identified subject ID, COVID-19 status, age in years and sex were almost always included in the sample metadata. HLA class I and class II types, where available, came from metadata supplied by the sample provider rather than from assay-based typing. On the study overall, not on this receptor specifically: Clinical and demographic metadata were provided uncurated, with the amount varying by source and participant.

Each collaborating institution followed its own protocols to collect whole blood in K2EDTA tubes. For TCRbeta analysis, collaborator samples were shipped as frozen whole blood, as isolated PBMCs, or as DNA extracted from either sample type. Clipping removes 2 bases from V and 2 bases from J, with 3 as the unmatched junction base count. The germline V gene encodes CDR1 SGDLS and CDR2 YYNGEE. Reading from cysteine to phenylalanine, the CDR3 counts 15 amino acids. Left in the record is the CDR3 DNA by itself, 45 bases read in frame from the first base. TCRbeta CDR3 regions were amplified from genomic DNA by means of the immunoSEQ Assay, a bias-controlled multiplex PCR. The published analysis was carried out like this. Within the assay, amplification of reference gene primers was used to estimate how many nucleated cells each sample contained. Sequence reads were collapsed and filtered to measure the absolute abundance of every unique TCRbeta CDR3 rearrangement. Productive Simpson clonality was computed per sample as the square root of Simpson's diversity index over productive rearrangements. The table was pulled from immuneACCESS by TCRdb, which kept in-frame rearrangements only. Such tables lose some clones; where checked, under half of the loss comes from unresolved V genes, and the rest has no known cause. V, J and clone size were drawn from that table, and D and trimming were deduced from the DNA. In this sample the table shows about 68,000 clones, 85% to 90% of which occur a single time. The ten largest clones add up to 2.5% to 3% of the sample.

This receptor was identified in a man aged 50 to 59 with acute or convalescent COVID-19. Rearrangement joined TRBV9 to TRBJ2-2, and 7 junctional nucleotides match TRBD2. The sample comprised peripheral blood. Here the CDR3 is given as CASSVPAGNTGELFF. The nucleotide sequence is TGTGCCAGCAGCGTCCCAGCGGGAAACACCGGGGAGCTGTTTTTT.